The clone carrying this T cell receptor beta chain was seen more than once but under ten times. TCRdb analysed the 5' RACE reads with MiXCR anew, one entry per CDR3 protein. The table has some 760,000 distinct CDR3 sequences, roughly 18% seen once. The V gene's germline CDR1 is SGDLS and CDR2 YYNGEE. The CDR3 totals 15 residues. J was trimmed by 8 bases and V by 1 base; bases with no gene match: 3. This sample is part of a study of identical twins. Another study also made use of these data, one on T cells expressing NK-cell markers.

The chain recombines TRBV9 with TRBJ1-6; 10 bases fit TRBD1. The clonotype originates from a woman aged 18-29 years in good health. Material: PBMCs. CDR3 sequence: CASSVTGTGDSPLHF. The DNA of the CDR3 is TGTGCCAGCAGCGTAACCGGGACAGGGGATTCACCCCTCCACTTT.